This paragraph covers one TCR beta chain sequence. The antigen is undetermined. This specimen comes from a study of shared clonotypes between healthy human individuals. The wider study: With ages of 18 to 49, the donors were two women and a few men.

V lost 8 bases to trimming and J lost 0 bases; unmatched junction nucleotides: 12. Per germline, CDR1 MNHEY and CDR2 SMNVEV (reference sequence). The CDR3 covers 18 residues. Regarding the study as a whole: Richness estimates generally favored naive over memory subsets.

Only in-frame clones appear in the TCRdb table, and some are missing; sequencing was by immunoSEQ multiplex PCR. The table shows 1,500,000 or so clones, with approximately 98.5% occurring only once. This chain uses TRBV27 with TRBJ2-6, with TRBD1 matching over 8 bases. The clonotype originates from a man aged 25 to 45 in good health. Sequenced material: naive CD4+ T cells sorted from blood. Subset of the sample: CD45RA+ positively selected. The CDR3 bases are TGTGCCAGCGGGAGTTGGGGCAGGGGGCTCTCTGGGGCCAACGTCCTGACTTTC. It encodes CASGSWGRGLSGANVLTF.